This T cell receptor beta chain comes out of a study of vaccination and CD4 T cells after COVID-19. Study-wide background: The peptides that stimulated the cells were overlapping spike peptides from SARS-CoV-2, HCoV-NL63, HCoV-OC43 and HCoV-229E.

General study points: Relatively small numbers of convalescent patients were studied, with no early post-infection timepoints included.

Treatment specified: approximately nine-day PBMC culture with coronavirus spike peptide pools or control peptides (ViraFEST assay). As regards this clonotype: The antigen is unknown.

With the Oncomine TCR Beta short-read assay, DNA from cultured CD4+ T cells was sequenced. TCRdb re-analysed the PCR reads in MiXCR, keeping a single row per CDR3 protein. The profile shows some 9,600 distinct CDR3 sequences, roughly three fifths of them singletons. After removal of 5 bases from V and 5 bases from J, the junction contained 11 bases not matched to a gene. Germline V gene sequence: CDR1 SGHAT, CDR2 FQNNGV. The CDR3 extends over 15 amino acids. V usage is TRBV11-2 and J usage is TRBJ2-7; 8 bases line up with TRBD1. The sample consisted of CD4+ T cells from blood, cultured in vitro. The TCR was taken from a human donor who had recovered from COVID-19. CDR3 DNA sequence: TGTGCCAGCAGCAAACAGGGGGATCGCTACCACGAGCAGTACTTC. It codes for CASSKQGDRYHEQYF.